This is a list of T cell receptor beta chains from one sample in a study of blood T cell repertoires in COVID-19. Here immunoSEQ multiplex PCR was the method, and the copy in TCRdb shows in-frame clones only, minus some. The profile shows under 250,000 clones, about 90% of them singletons. Sequenced sample: PBMCs or T cells enriched from blood (not recorded which). These receptors were obtained from a woman aged 25 to 39 with acute COVID-19. The conserved cysteine and the conserved F or W are not part of the CDR3 here. Expanded clones are given a class, and other clones once, few, many or no size at all.

V gene	clone size	J gene	CDR3 protein
TRBV19	NA	TRBJ1-1	ASSIGGATEAF
TRBV30	NA	TRBJ1-5	AWSVERVNQPQH
TRBV28	NA	TRBJ1-1	ASSLWATVGAF
TRBV7-2	once	TRBJ1-1	ASSFSPRGFTEAF
TRBV5-1	few	TRBJ2-1	ASSSPELAPYNEQF
TRBV10-1	NA	TRBJ1-2	ASRRITGTGGAFEGYT
TRBV3-1/TRBV3-2	NA	TRBJ2-6	ASSQRGSGANVLT
TRBV18	NA	TRBJ1-2	ASSPDISYNYGYT
TRBV5-1	NA	TRBJ1-3	ASSLAPPRFGNTIY
TRBV11-2	NA	TRBJ2-7	ASSLYRDRVLEQY
TRBV5-4	NA	TRBJ1-1	ASSLEWGGYTEAF
TRBV10-2	few	TRBJ1-6	ASSEWSWDRVNSPLH
TRBV6-2/TRBV6-3	NA	TRBJ1-5	ASSYSGRQPQH
TRBV2	NA	TRBJ1-6	ASSLGQGGSPLH
TRBV2	NA	TRBJ2-7	ASIRGGEQY
TRBV25-1	NA	TRBJ1-2	ASHPDRVDYGYT
TRBV28	NA	TRBJ2-7	ASAGIERGYEQY
TRBV7-2	NA	TRBJ2-3	ASSIGVTSTDTQY
TRBV4-3	NA	TRBJ2-7	ASSQEVGGWGSYEQY
TRBV18	NA	TRBJ1-1	ASSPGSPNTEAF
TRBV7-3	NA	TRBJ2-5	ASSLASSGGTKQETQY
TRBV19	few	TRBJ1-5	ASSIMGQGGDQPQH
TRBV5-5	NA	TRBJ1-2	ASSLGTGRGYT
TRBV30	NA	TRBJ1-1	AWNAPRGTEAF
TRBV28	NA	TRBJ1-4	ASMPGTGKYEKLF
TRBV29-1	NA	TRBJ2-7	SVGAARGYEQY
TRBV5-1	once	TRBJ1-5	ASSLGGEDQPQH
TRBV5-6	NA	TRBJ2-3	ASRQGDTQY
TRBV19	NA	TRBJ2-7	ASKGQMSSYEQY
TRBV19	NA	TRBJ2-7	ASGGGRAFEQY
TRBV9	NA	TRBJ2-5	ASSDAGGPQETQY
TRBV7-6	NA	TRBJ2-5	ASSFFAGGNQETQY
TRBV29-1	NA	TRBJ1-1	SVGQGNTEAF
TRBV24-1	once	TRBJ1-5	ATSGGTGGAGQPQH
TRBV29-1	once	TRBJ1-2	SALGQGTANYGYT
TRBV18	NA	TRBJ1-1	ASSPGFQVYTEAF
TRBV3-1/TRBV3-2	NA	TRBJ1-6	ASSQAQGYNSPLH
TRBV2	NA	TRBJ1-6	ASSDRGAYSPLH
TRBV10-3	NA	TRBJ1-2	AISENEAANYGYT
TRBV6-2/TRBV6-3	NA	TRBJ1-2	ASSYSKQINYGYT
TRBV19	NA	TRBJ1-6	ASSIDFELKSSYNSPLH